The 17 T cell receptor beta chains listed next were all sequenced from one sample in a study of T cells in Graves' hyperthyroidism and ophthalmopathy. What was amplified from RNA transcripts were TCR beta CDR3 regions. TCR CDR3 underwent first-round RT-PCR with the HTBI primer set. TCRdb reprocessed the multiplex PCR reads via MiXCR and lists one record per CDR3 protein. The sample records about 600,000 distinct CDR3 sequences, around 15% being singletons. The material sequenced was blood. The receptor source for this set is a woman between 40 and 55 years old with Graves' ophthalmopathy.

This clonotype was observed at least ten times. J is TRBJ2-5 and V is TRBV29-1, with 7 bases lining up with TRBD1. The CDR3 has 12 residues. V lost 3 bases to trimming and J lost 5 bases; unmatched junction nucleotides: 3. CDR1 is SQVTM, CDR2 ANQGSEA, per germline. Here the CDR3 DNA reads TGCAGCGTTGACCGGGACAGTGAGACCCAGTACTTC. Translating gives CSVDRDSETQYF.

The table lists this clonotype with many counts. The V gene is TRBV28, the J gene TRBJ1-5; TRBD1 is a possible D gene (5 bases). The CDR3 runs 12 residues. Germline V gene lookup returns CDR1 MDHEN and CDR2 SYDVKM. CDR3 nucleotides: TGTGCAATACAGGTTGGCAATCAGCCCCAGCATTTT. It codes for CAIQVGNQPQHF.

This chain joins TRBV27 and TRBJ2-1; D could derive from TRBD1 or TRBD2 (5 bases each). Germline assignment: CDR1 MNHEY and CDR2 SMNVEV (reference sequence). The CDR3 runs to 13 residues. Trimming shortened V by 2 bases and J by 12 bases, and 14 bases separated the two germline ends. The CDR3 loop reads CASSLGGGVVQFF. CDR3 DNA: TGTGCCAGCAGTTTAGGTGGGGGAGTTGTGCAGTTCTTC.

In this sample, this clonotype turned up many times. The J gene is TRBJ1-4, the V gene TRBV20-1; 8 positions match TRBD1. Per germline, CDR1 DFQATT and CDR2 SNEGSKA (reference sequence). With V trimmed by 0 bases and J by 8 bases, 8 bases remained unmatched. This CDR3 is built from 15 residues. CDR3 in DNA: TGCAGTGCTAGAGATGGCGGACAGGGAGAAGAAAAACTGTTTTTT. Encoded protein: CSARDGGQGEEKLFF.

This clonotype occurred once. J is TRBJ1-1 and V is TRBV20-1; D ambiguous. The CDR3 has 14 residues. Germline CDR1 DFQATT, CDR2 SNEGSKA (reference sequence). Trimming cost V 6 bases and J 1 base, with 15 bases left between them. DNA for the CDR3: TGCAGTGCCAACTCCGGACGGGGGAACACTGAAGCTTTCTTT. Translation gives CSANSGRGNTEAFF.

This chain uses TRBV18 with TRBJ1-6; 8 bases align to TRBD1. J lost 5 bases, V lost 5 bases, and 2 bases had no gene match. CDR3 length equals 14 residues. Germline-derived CDR1 and CDR2 are KGHSH and LQKENI. The CDR3 reads CASSRTGNNSPLHF. As DNA, the CDR3 is TGTGCCAGCTCAAGGACAGGGAATAATTCACCCCTCCACTTT.

For this clonotype: A much larger clone is a single base away; this may be a read error. The CDR3 does not close with the conserved phenylalanine or tryptophan, likely indicating a read error. The chain recombines TRBV2 with TRBJ2-6; 10 bases fit TRBD1. Germline values: CDR1 SNHLY, CDR2 FYNNEI. With V trimmed by 6 bases and J by 3 bases, 5 bases remained unmatched. This CDR3 is built from 16 residues. CDR3 DNA sequence: TGTGCCAGCAGCCGGGACAGGGGAGGTGGGGCCAACGTCCTGACTCTC. Translating gives CASSRDRGGGANVLTL.

This clonotype was observed a handful of times. The chain has TRBV7-9 and TRBJ1-2, with D perhaps TRBD1 (5 bases). The CDR3 loop spans 12 amino acids. Trimming took off 2 bases at V and 8 bases at J, with 9 bases between the two ends. The germline V gene encodes CDR1 SEHNR and CDR2 FQNEAQ (reference sequence). This CDR3 is CASSLRAGGYTF. The CDR3, as DNA: TGTGCCAGCAGCTTAAGAGCAGGGGGCTACACCTTC.

The chain employs TRBV29-1 and TRBJ1-2, with TRBD1 matching over 9 bases. The ends lost 4 bases at V and 7 bases at J; junction bases unmatched: 7. This CDR3 is 13 amino acids long. Germline CDR1 SQVTM, CDR2 ANQGSEA. CDR3 protein: CSVGQQGAFGYTF. CDR3 DNA sequence: TGCAGCGTTGGGCAACAGGGGGCATTTGGCTACACCTTC. The full variable domain, its missing parts supplied by reference TRBV29-1 and TRBJ1-2, is SAVISQKPSRDICQRGTSLTIQCQVDSQVTMMFWYRQQPGQSLTLIATANQGSEATYESGFVIDKFPISRPNLTFSTLTVSNMSPEDSSIYLCSVGQQGAFGYTFGSGTRLTVV.

This clonotype was recorded at least ten times. This chain joins TRBV28 and TRBJ2-1; the match to TRBD2 covers 7 bases. Germline V CDR1 and CDR2: MDHEN, SYDVKM. V dropped 4 bases and J dropped 0; count of bases not matched to a gene: 9. CDR3 length equals 17 residues. As DNA, the CDR3 is TGTGCCAGCAGTTCACAACTAGCGACTAGCTCCTACAATGAGCAGTTCTTC. Its translation: CASSSQLATSSYNEQFF.

This clonotype has at least ten counts. The V and J genes are TRBV20-1 and TRBJ2-7; D not resolved. CDR3 size: 11 residues. Germline loops: CDR1 DFQATT, CDR2 SNEGSKA (reference sequence). As DNA, the CDR3 is TGCAGCGTTAGAACAGAAGACGAGCAGTACTTC. Amino acids: CSVRTEDEQYF.

Comment on this clonotype: A read error may be the cause here, since a much bigger clone is one base away. The genes are TRBV19 and TRBJ2-7; TRBD1 aligns across 10 bases. Germline V gives CDR1 LNHDA, CDR2 SQIVND (reference sequence). The trim removed 4 bases at V and 4 bases at J, leaving 7 bases unmatched. This CDR3 comprises 15 residues. In DNA form, the CDR3 reads TGTGCCAGTAGTACGCCGGGACAGGGGAAATACGAGCAGTACTTC. This codes for CASSTPGQGKYEQYF.

At least ten counts were recorded for this clonotype. The chain couples TRBV5-1 to TRBJ2-7; 7 bases are shared with TRBD1. Trimming cost V 4 bases and J 4 bases; bases outside gene matches: 11. This CDR3 region has 15 residues. The germline CDR1 and CDR2 sequences are SGHRS and YFSETQ. CDR3 sequence (DNA): TGCGCCAGCAGCGATTGGAGACAGGGATCGTACGAGCAGTACTTC. Translating it yields CASSDWRQGSYEQYF.

This clonotype was found many times. The chain carries TRBV20-1 and TRBJ2-1, with 7 positions matching TRBD2. CDR1 and CDR2 from the germline V gene are DFQATT and SNEGSKA (reference sequence). Germline trimming cut 6 bases from V and 10 bases from J; bases unmatched to any gene: 12. CDR3 length: 13 residues. CDR3 amino acids: CSAESPGGVEQFF. CDR3 in DNA: TGCAGTGCCGAGTCACCTGGGGGGGTCGAGCAGTTCTTC.

This clonotype was observed at least ten times. The rearrangement links TRBV6-2 or TRBV6-3 to TRBJ2-7; D may match TRBD1 or TRBD2 (5 bases each). In germline, CDR1 is MNHEY, CDR2 SVGEGT. The CDR3 sequence is 12 residues long. V shed 2 bases and J shed 9 bases, with 11 bases lying between them. In nucleotides, the CDR3 is TGTGCCAGCAGTTACAGTCGGGGCGTGCAGTACTTC. Protein: CASSYSRGVQYF.

This clonotype has at least ten counts. The chain employs TRBV5-1 and TRBJ2-1; weak D call: TRBD2 (6 bases). Deletions cut 0 bases from V and 3 bases from J, with 19 bases between. Germline CDR1 SGHRS, CDR2 YFSETQ. This CDR3 has 18 residues. The CDR3, as DNA: TGCGCCAGCAGCTTGGCCGGAGGGAGCAGCTCCAGCTACAATGAGCAGTTCTTC. Protein sequence: CASSLAGGSSSSYNEQFF. The variable domain in full, with the rest retrieved from reference TRBV5-1 and TRBJ2-1, is KAGVTQTPRYLIKTRGQQVTLSCSPISGHRSVSWYQQTPGQGLQFLFEYFSETQRNKGNFPGRFSGRQFSNSRSEMNVSTLELGDSALYLCASSLAGGSSSSYNEQFFGPGTRLTVL.

This clonotype was observed a few times. The J gene is TRBJ2-3, the V gene TRBV28, with D unclear. V was clipped by 6 bases and J by 4 bases, with 8 bases between them. CDR1 and CDR2 (germline): MDHEN, SYDVKM. The CDR3 sequence is 12 residues long. CDR3 in amino acids: CASSDEPDTQYF. CDR3 DNA: TGTGCCAGCAGCGACGAGCCAGATACGCAGTATTTT. Full variable domain (missing parts from reference TRBV28 and TRBJ2-3): DVKVTQSSRYLVKRTGEKVFLECVQDMDHENMFWYRQDPGLGLRLIYFSYDVKMKEKGDIPEGYSVSREKKERFSLILESASTNQTSMYLCASSDEPDTQYFGPGTRLTVL.